What follows is one T cell receptor beta chain and its context. Genomic DNA (from each subset) was split evenly across several immunoSEQ plates. The table came from immunoSEQ multiplex PCR; TCRdb's copy has only in-frame clones and leaves some out. This table has about 450,000 clones, roughly 83% appearing once. The data stem from a study of shared clonotypes between healthy human individuals. The CDR3 covers 15 residues. CDR1 and CDR2 from the germline V gene are MNHEY and SMNVEV (reference sequence). V lost 3 bases, J lost 3 bases, and 6 bases stayed unmatched. The clonotype originates from a middle-aged woman in good health. Some clones in this sample may be carry-over from other donors' samples. Sample: PBMCs. The chain combines TRBV27 with TRBJ2-7; 9 bases agree with TRBD2. The CDR3 DNA sequence: TGTGCCAGCAGTTTCAGGGGACTAGCTCTCTACGAGCAGTACTTC. The encoded protein is CASSFRGLALYEQYF.